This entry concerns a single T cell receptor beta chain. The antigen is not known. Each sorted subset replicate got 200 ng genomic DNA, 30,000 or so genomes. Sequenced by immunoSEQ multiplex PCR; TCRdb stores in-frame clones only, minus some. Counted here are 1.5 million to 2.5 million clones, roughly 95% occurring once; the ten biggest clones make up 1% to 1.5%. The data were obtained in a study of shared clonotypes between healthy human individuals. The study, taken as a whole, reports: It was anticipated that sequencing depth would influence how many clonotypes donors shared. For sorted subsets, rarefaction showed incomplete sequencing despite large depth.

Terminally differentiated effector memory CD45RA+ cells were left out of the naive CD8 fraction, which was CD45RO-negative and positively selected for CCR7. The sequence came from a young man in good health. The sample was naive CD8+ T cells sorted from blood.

CDR3 amino acids: CASSLLPGLIHDEQYF. The CDR3 DNA reads as TGTGCCAGCAGCTTGTTGCCGGGACTCATCCACGACGAGCAGTACTTC. V and J are TRBV11-2 and TRBJ2-7, with TRBD2 as a possible D gene (6 bases). The V gene lost 3 bases and the J gene lost 5 bases, with 20 bases spanning the gap. The CDR3 consists of 16 residues. Germline values: CDR1 SGHAT, CDR2 FQNNGV.